These T cell receptor beta chains were read from a single sample in a study of cytotoxic CD8 clonotypes in ibrutinib-treated CLL. TCRdb's table, derived via immunoSEQ multiplex PCR, lists solely in-frame clones and lacks some. The repertoire holds more than 200,000 clones, 70% to 75% seen once, with over 5.5% in the top ten. Sequencing used PBMCs, obtained after 12 months of ibrutinib treatment. These receptors all stem from a human donor with chronic lymphocytic leukemia. CDR3s include the opening cysteine and the closing phenylalanine or tryptophan. Fields, in order: clone size, V gene, D gene, CDR3 length, J gene, CDR3 protein, CDR3 DNA. The D gene is left open where the match is weak. Size values are once, few and many counts, or a class for expanded clones, and some rows have none.

many	TRBV10-2	.	14	TRBJ2-7	CASPGSPGNYEQYF	TGCGCCAGCCCCGGCAGCCCAGGGAACTACGAGCAGTACTTC
.	TRBV6-1	.	15	TRBJ1-3	CASSEALSSGNTIYF	TGTGCCAGCAGTGAAGCGCTTAGTAGTGGAAACACCATATATTTT
few	TRBV4-3	.	18	TRBJ2-1	CASSQEAVAGQGDNEQFF	TGCGCCAGCAGCCAAGAGGCAGTAGCGGGACAGGGCGACAATGAGCAGTTCTTC
.	TRBV5-4	.	12	TRBJ2-5	CASSLAGGTQYF	TGTGCCAGCAGCTTGGCCGGTGGGACCCAGTACTTC
.	TRBV9	.	13	TRBJ1-1	CASSVRRDTEAFF	TGTGCCAGCAGCGTGCGACGGGACACTGAAGCTTTCTTT
.	TRBV13	.	17	TRBJ1-6	CASSLEIIRDGNSPLHF	TGTGCCAGCAGCTTAGAAATTATCCGGGACGGAAATTCACCCCTCCACTTT
.	TRBV6-1	.	15	TRBJ2-3	CASSRRYLSTDTQYF	TGTGCCAGCAGTAGGAGGTATTTGAGCACAGATACGCAGTATTTT
.	TRBV28	.	15	TRBJ1-5	CASNPAGEGGQPQHF	TGTGCCAGCAACCCGGCAGGGGAGGGGGGTCAGCCCCAGCATTTT
.	TRBV5-6	TRBD1	15	TRBJ1-1	CASSSDRAGNTEAFF	TGTGCCAGCAGCTCGGACAGGGCTGGGAACACTGAAGCTTTCTTT
.	TRBV29-1	TRBD1	16	TRBJ1-2	CSVNDPRDRGPYGYTF	TGCAGCGTTAATGACCCCCGGGACAGGGGTCCCTATGGCTACACCTTC
.	TRBV7-2	.	13	TRBJ2-2	CASSLQGSGELFF	TGTGCCAGCAGCTTACAGGGGTCCGGGGAGCTGTTTTTT
.	TRBV27	.	13	TRBJ1-4	CASSAPGNEKLFF	TGTGCCAGCAGTGCCCCCGGTAATGAAAAACTGTTTTTT
.	TRBV7-9	TRBD2	11	TRBJ2-1	CLAGESQEQFF	TGTCTAGCGGGCGAAAGTCAGGAGCAGTTCTTC
.	TRBV28	TRBD1	13	TRBJ1-2	CASSTGQGGGYTF	TGTGCCAGCAGTACCGGACAGGGCGGCGGCTACACCTTC
.	TRBV27	.	16	TRBJ1-5	CASSLSGYYSNQPQHF	TGTGCCAGCAGTTTATCAGGCTATTATAGCAATCAGCCCCAGCATTTT
.	TRBV18	TRBD1	13	TRBJ2-7	CASSPGTGYEQYF	TGTGCCAGCTCACCAGGGACAGGATACGAGCAGTACTTC
few	TRBV6-5	.	14	TRBJ2-3	CASNGGKGTDTQYF	TGTGCCAGCAACGGGGGAAAGGGCACAGATACGCAGTATTTT
.	TRBV11-2	.	13	TRBJ1-2	CASSFSGASGYTF	TGTGCCAGCAGCTTCTCAGGGGCCTCCGGCTACACCTTC
.	TRBV5-4	.	15	TRBJ1-2	CASSPDGALNYGYTF	TGTGCCAGCAGCCCGGACGGGGCGCTGAACTATGGCTACACCTTC
.	TRBV9	.	14	TRBJ1-1	CASSRTGANTEAFF	TGTGCCAGCAGCCGGACCGGGGCGAACACTGAAGCTTTCTTT
many	TRBV7-2	.	13	TRBJ1-5	CASSFWGDQPQHF	TGTGCCAGCAGCTTTTGGGGAGATCAGCCCCAGCATTTT
.	TRBV13	TRBD2	20	TRBJ2-4	CASSNGRLAGGSVAKNIQYF	TGTGCCAGCAGCAACGGTAGACTAGCGGGAGGGTCCGTAGCCAAAAACATTCAGTACTTC
few	TRBV9	TRBD2	14	TRBJ2-1	CASSVGGRVTEQFF	TGTGCCAGCAGCGTAGGCGGGAGAGTCACTGAGCAGTTCTTC
.	TRBV7-9	.	16	TRBJ1-2	CASSPRRTGTNYGYTF	TGTGCCAGCAGTCCTAGGAGAACCGGAACTAACTATGGCTACACCTTC
.	TRBV11-3	.	11	TRBJ1-3	CASSREDTIYF	TGTGCCAGCAGCCGCGAAGACACCATATATTTT
.	TRBV7-9	TRBD1	14	TRBJ1-5	CASSLTTGHQPQHF	TGTGCCAGCAGCTTAACGACAGGGCATCAGCCCCAGCATTTT
once	TRBV5-4	TRBD1	15	TRBJ2-5	CASSLRDRRQETQYF	TGTGCCAGCAGCTTAAGGGACAGACGACAAGAGACCCAGTACTTC
.	TRBV2	.	14	TRBJ1-6	CASSLQGGRSPLHF	TGTGCCAGCAGTTTACAGGGTGGACGTTCACCCCTCCACTTT
.	TRBV7-2	TRBD1	15	TRBJ1-6	CASSPGVSGGSPLHF	TGTGCCAGCAGCCCCGGGGTATCAGGGGGCTCACCCCTCCACTTT
.	TRBV30	.	16	TRBJ1-3	CAWRGRGPLRGNTIYF	TGTGCCTGGAGAGGCAGGGGCCCTCTCCGAGGAAACACCATATATTTT
few	TRBV15	.	14	TRBJ1-5	CATSRGRLNQPQHF	TGTGCCACCAGCAGAGGGAGGTTGAATCAGCCCCAGCATTTT
.	TRBV29-1	.	15	TRBJ2-2	CSVAVEATLTGELFF	TGCAGCGTTGCCGTGGAGGCAACCCTAACCGGGGAGCTGTTTTTT
.	TRBV6-5	.	12	TRBJ2-3	CASRARKDTQYF	TGTGCCAGCAGGGCTAGGAAAGATACGCAGTATTTT
.	TRBV29-1	.	13	TRBJ1-6	CSGRDGPNSPLHF	TGCAGCGGAAGGGACGGACCTAATTCACCCCTCCACTTT
.	TRBV6-1	.	15	TRBJ1-4	CASMRQSATNEKLFF	TGTGCCAGCATGAGACAGTCAGCAACTAATGAAAAACTGTTTTTT
.	TRBV18	.	14	TRBJ2-5	CASSPVGDQETQYF	TGTGCCAGCTCACCAGTTGGGGACCAAGAGACCCAGTACTTC
.	TRBV6-5	TRBD1	13	TRBJ2-2	CASRSTGEEELFF	TGTGCCAGCAGATCGACAGGGGAGGAGGAGCTGTTTTTT
.	TRBV2	.	12	TRBJ1-5	CASKGREQPQHF	TGTGCCAGCAAAGGGAGGGAGCAGCCCCAGCATTTT
.	TRBV11-2	.	12	TRBJ2-5	CASLVAGETQYF	TGTGCCAGCTTGGTGGCGGGGGAGACCCAGTACTTC
.	TRBV5-4	TRBD2	18	TRBJ2-3	CASSQVEVAGGPEDTQYF	TGCGCCAGCAGCCAAGTTGAGGTAGCGGGAGGGCCTGAAGATACGCAGTATTTT
few	TRBV6-6	.	12	TRBJ2-7	CASSTQHYEQYF	TGTGCCAGCAGTACTCAACACTACGAGCAGTACTTC
.	TRBV29-1	TRBD1	12	TRBJ2-1	CSANRGQGEQFF	TGCAGCGCCAACAGGGGGCAAGGTGAGCAGTTCTTC
few	TRBV6-5	.	13	TRBJ1-2	CASSQDSSGGYTF	TGTGCCAGCAGTCAGGACAGTTCGGGAGGCTACACCTTC
.	TRBV5-1	TRBD1	13	TRBJ1-1	CASSFQGGTEAFF	TGCGCCAGCAGCTTTCAGGGGGGAACTGAAGCTTTCTTT
.	TRBV29-1	.	8	TRBJ1-2	CSVGGYTF	TGCAGCGTGGGGGGCTACACCTTC
.	TRBV10-3	TRBD1	14	TRBJ2-7	CAISTGTGVDEQYF	TGTGCCATCAGCACCGGGACAGGGGTCGACGAGCAGTACTTC
few	TRBV7-2	.	15	TRBJ1-1	CASRPPRGQNTEAFF	TGTGCCAGCAGACCTCCCCGGGGGCAGAACACTGAAGCTTTCTTT
.	TRBV5-4	TRBD1	16	TRBJ1-4	CASSFLGQGKREKLFF	TGTGCCAGCAGCTTTCTGGGACAGGGGAAAAGGGAAAAACTGTTTTTT
.	TRBV16	.	15	TRBJ1-2	CASSLSRGRNYGYTF	TGTGCCAGCAGCCTCTCAAGGGGACGGAACTATGGCTACACCTTC
.	TRBV7-8	.	15	TRBJ1-2	CASSHPDRLGYGYTF	TGTGCCAGCAGCCACCCCGACAGGTTGGGATATGGCTACACCTTC
few	TRBV5-6	TRBD1	13	TRBJ1-2	CASSLRDRASYTF	TGTGCCAGCAGCTTACGGGACAGAGCGAGCTACACCTTC
.	TRBV27	TRBD2	16	TRBJ2-2	CASSFLSGSNTGELFF	TGTGCCAGCAGTTTCCTTAGCGGGTCGAACACCGGGGAGCTGTTTTTT
.	TRBV19	.	13	TRBJ2-3	CASSALAGDTQYF	TGTGCCAGTAGTGCACTAGCAGGGGATACGCAGTATTTT
.	TRBV7-8	.	17	TRBJ2-1	CAGGEERRLSSYNEQFF	TGTGCCGGGGGAGAGGAGCGGCGCCTGAGCTCCTACAATGAGCAGTTCTTC
.	TRBV19	.	15	TRBJ1-1	CASSMSRAGNTEAFF	TGTGCCAGTAGTATGAGTAGGGCTGGGAACACTGAAGCTTTCTTT